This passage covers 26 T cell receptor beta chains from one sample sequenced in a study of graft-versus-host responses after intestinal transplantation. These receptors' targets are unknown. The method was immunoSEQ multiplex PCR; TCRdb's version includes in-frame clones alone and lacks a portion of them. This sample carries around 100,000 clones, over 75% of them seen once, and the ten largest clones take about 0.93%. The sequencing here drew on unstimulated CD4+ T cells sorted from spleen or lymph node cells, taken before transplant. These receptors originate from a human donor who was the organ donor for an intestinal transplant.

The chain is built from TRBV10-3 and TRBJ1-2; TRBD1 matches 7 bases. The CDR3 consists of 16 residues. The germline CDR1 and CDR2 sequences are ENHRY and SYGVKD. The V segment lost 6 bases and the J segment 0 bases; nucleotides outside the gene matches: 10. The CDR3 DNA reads TGTGCCATCAGCTCTGAACCGGGACAGCCTAACTATGGCTACACCTTC. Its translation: CAISSEPGQPNYGYTF.

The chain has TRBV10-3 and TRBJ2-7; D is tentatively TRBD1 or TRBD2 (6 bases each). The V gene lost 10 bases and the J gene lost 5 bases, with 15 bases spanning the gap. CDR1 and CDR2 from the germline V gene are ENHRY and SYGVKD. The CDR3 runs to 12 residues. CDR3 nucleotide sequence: TGTGCCACACAGGGAGGTGGAAACGAGCAGTACTTC. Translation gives CATQGGGNEQYF.

The CDR3 DNA reads TGTGCCAGCAGCTTAGAAGGTTATGGCTACACCTTC. This codes for CASSLEGYGYTF. The chain uses TRBV11-2 and TRBJ1-2; D uncertain. CDR1 and CDR2 from the germline V gene are SGHAT and FQNNGV. The CDR3 spans 12 residues. The V and J ends lost 0 bases and 5 bases respectively, with 4 bases between them. Full variable domain (rest looked up from reference TRBV11-2 and TRBJ1-2): EAGVAQSPRYKIIEKRQSVAFWCNPISGHATLYWYQQILGQGPKLLIQFQNNGVVDDSQLPKDRFSAERLKGVDSTLKIQPAKLEDSAVYLCASSLEGYGYTFGSGTRLTVV.

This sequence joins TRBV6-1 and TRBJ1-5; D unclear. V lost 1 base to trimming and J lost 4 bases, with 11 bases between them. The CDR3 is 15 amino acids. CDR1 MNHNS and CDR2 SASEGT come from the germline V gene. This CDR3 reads CASSEVARTNQPQHF. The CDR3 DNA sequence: TGTGCCAGCAGTGAAGTAGCCAGGACTAATCAGCCCCAGCATTTT.

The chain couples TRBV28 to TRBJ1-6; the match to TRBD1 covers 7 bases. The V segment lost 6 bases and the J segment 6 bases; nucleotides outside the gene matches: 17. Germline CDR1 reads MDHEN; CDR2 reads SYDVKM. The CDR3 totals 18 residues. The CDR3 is CASRSGGMREISNSPLHF. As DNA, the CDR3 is TGTGCCAGCAGGTCAGGGGGAATGAGGGAAATTAGTAATTCACCCCTCCACTTT.

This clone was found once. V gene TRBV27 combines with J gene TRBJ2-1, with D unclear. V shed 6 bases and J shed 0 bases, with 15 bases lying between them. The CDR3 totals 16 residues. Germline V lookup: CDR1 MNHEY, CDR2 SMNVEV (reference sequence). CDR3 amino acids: CASRLSVQSSYNEQFF. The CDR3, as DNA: TGTGCCAGCAGGCTATCGGTACAGAGCTCCTACAATGAGCAGTTCTTC.

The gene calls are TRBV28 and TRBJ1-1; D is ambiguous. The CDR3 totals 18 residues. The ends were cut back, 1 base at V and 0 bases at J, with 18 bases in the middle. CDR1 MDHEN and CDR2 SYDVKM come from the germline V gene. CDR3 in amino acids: CASSLSQVSSRLNTEAFF. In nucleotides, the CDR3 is TGTGCCAGCAGTTTATCGCAAGTCTCTTCCAGGTTGAACACTGAAGCTTTCTTT.

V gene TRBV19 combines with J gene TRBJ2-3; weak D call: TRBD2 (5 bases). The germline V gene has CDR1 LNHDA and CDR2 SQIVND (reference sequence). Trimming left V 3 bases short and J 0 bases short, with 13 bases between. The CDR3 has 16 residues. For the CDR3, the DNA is TGTGCCAGTAGTATCGTGGCGGGCTTTAGCACAGATACGCAGTATTTT. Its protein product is CASSIVAGFSTDTQYF.

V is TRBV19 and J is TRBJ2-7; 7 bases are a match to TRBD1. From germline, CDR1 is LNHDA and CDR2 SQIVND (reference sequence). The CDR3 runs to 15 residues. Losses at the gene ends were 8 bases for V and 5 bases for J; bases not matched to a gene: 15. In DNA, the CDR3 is TGTGCCAGTTCATTTTTGGGGGACAGTCCCAACGAGCAGTACTTC. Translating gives CASSFLGDSPNEQYF.

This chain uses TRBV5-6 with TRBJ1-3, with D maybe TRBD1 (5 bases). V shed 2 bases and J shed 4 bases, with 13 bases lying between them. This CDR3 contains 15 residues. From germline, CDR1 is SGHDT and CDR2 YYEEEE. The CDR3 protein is CASSFGLGGGNTIYF. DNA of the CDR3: TGTGCCAGCAGCTTCGGATTGGGGGGGGGAAACACCATATATTTT.

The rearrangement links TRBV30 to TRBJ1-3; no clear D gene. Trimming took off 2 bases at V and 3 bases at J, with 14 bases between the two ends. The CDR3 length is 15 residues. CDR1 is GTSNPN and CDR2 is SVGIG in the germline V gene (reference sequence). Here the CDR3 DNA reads TGTGCCTGGAGTCCCGTTGGGTCAGATGGAAACACCATATATTTT. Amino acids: CAWSPVGSDGNTIYF.

The CDR3 region has the DNA TGCAGTGCCCTTTCTACAGATACGCAGTATTTT. Translated, it gives CSALSTDTQYF. J is TRBJ2-3 and V is TRBV20-1; D uncertain. V gave up 6 bases and J gave up 3 bases, with 7 bases separating them. Germline CDR1 reads DFQATT; CDR2 reads SNEGSKA (reference sequence). The length of the CDR3 is 11 residues.

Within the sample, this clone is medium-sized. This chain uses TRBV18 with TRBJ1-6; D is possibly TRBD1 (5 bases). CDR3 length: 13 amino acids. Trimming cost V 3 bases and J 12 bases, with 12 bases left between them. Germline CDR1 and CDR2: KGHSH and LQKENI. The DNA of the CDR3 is TGTGCCAGCTCACCTGGGACCGGGAAACCCCTCCACTTT. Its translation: CASSPGTGKPLHF.

CDR3: CSAPTSFGRGSTDTQYF. CDR3 DNA sequence: TGCAGCGCCCCGACATCCTTCGGCAGGGGGTCCACAGATACGCAGTATTTT. This chain joins TRBV29-1 and TRBJ2-3; 7 bases line up with TRBD1. The V segment lost 7 bases and the J segment 2 bases; nucleotides outside the gene matches: 18. CDR3 length: 17 amino acids. Germline V CDR1 and CDR2: SQVTM, ANQGSEA.

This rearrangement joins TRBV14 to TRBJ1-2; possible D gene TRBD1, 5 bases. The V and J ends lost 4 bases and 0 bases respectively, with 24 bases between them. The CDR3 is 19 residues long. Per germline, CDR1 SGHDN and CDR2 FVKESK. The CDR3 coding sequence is TGTGCCAGCAGCCGACGTTACTCCGGGGGGAGATTGCCTAACTATGGCTACACCTTC. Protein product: CASSRRYSGGRLPNYGYTF. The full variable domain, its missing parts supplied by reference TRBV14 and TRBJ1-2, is EAGVTQFPSHSVIEKGQTVTLRCDPISGHDNLYWYRRVMGKEIKFLLHFVKESKQDESGMPNNRFLAERTGGTYSTLKVQPAELEDSGVYFCASSRRYSGGRLPNYGYTFGSGTRLTVV.

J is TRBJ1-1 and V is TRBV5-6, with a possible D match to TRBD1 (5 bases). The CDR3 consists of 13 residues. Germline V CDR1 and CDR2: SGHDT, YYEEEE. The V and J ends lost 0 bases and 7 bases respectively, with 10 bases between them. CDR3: CASSLGQGDEAFF. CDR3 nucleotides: TGTGCCAGCAGCTTGGGGCAGGGAGATGAAGCTTTCTTT.

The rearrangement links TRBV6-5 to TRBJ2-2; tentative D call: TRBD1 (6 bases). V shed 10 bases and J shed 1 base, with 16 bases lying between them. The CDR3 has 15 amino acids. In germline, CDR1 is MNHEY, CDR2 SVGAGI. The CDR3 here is CATIWGQQNTGELFF. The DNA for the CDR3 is TGTGCCACCATTTGGGGGCAGCAGAACACCGGGGAGCTGTTTTTT.

CDR3 sequence: CAWSADRGAGYEQYF. DNA for the CDR3: TGTGCCTGGAGCGCTGACAGGGGCGCCGGCTACGAGCAGTACTTC. The V and J genes are TRBV30 and TRBJ2-7; TRBD1 agrees at 8 bases. Germline CDR1 is GTSNPN and CDR2 is SVGIG (reference sequence). After removal of 3 bases from V and 3 bases from J, the junction contained 10 bases not matched to a gene. The CDR3 has 15 amino acids.

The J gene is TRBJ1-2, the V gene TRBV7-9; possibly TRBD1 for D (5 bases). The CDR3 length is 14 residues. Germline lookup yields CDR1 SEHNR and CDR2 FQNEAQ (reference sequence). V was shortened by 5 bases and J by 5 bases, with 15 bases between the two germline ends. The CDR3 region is CASSPRRGGYGYTF. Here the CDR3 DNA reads TGTGCCAGCAGCCCCAGGAGGGGCGGGTATGGCTACACCTTC.

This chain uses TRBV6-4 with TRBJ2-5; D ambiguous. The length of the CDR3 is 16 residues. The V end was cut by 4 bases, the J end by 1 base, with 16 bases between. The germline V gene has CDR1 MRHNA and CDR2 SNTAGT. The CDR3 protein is CASSAWSHRAQETQYF. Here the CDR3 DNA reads TGTGCCAGCAGTGCCTGGTCCCACCGGGCCCAAGAGACCCAGTACTTC.

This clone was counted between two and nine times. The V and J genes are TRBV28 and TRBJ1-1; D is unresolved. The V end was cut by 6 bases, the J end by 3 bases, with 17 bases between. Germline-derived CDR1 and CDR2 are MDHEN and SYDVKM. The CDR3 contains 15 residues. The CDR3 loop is CASSYGGRIDTEAFF. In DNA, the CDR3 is TGTGCCAGCAGCTATGGCGGACGGATTGACACTGAAGCTTTCTTT.

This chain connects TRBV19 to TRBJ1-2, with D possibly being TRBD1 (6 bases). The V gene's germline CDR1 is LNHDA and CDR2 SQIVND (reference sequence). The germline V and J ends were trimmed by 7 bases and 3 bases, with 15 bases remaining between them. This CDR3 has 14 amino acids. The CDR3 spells CASTAPGGDYGYTF. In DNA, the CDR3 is TGTGCCAGTACCGCCCCGGGGGGCGACTATGGCTACACCTTC. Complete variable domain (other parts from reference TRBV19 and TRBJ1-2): DGGITQSPKYLFRKEGQNVTLSCEQNLNHDAMYWYRQDPGQGLRLIYYSQIVNDFQKGDIAEGYSVSREKKESFPLTVTSAQKNPTAFYLCASTAPGGDYGYTFGSGTRLTVV.

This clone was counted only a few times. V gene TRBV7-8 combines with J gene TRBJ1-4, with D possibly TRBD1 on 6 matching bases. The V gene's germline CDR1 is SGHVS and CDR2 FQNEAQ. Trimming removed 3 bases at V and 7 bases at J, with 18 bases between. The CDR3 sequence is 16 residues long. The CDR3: CASSFSGGGLREKLFF. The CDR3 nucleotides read TGTGCCAGCAGCTTCAGTGGGGGGGGGCTTCGTGAAAAACTGTTTTTT.

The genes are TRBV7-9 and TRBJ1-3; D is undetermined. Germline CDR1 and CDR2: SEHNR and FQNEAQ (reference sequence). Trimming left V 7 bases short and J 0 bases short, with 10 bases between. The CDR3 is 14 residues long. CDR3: CASIRHNSGNTIYF. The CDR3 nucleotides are TGTGCCAGCATCCGTCACAACTCTGGAAACACCATATATTTT.

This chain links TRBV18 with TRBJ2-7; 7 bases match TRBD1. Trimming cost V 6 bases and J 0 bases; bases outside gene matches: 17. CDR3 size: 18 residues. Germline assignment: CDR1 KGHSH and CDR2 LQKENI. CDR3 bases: TGTGCCAGCTCTCGTAACCCTACGGGACAGATGAGCTCCTACGAGCAGTACTTC. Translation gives CASSRNPTGQMSSYEQYF.

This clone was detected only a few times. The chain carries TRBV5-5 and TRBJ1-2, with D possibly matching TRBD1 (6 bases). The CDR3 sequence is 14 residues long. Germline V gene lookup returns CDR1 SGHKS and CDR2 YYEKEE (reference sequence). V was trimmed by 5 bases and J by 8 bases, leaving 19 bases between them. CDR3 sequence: CASSRDTGIQGYTF. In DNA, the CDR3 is TGTGCCAGCAGTAGGGATACAGGGATACAAGGCTACACCTTC.